Presented here are 26 T cell receptor beta chains from one specimen sequenced in a study of radiotherapy plus CTLA-4 blockade in lung cancer. Sequencing was performed with immunoSEQ multiplex PCR; in TCRdb, only in-frame clones are kept and a portion is missing. The profile shows 85,000 to 90,000 clones, around 90% of them singletons. The source material was peripheral blood, sampled from a patient treated with radiotherapy plus ipilimumab. The receptor set was obtained from a human donor with non-small cell lung cancer that progressed on radiotherapy plus ipilimumab.

The V gene is TRBV7-2, the J gene TRBJ1-2; 11 bases map to TRBD1. Trimming removed 4 bases from V and 2 bases from J; junction bases left unmatched: 6. The CDR3 is 16 residues long. Germline V lookup: CDR1 SGHTA, CDR2 FQGNSA. This CDR3 reads CASSSTGTGGNYGYTF. The CDR3 region has the DNA TGTGCCAGCAGCTCAACCGGGACAGGGGGGAACTATGGCTACACCTTC.

The rearrangement joins TRBV18 to TRBJ2-7; D not certain. CDR3 length: 15 amino acids. In germline, CDR1 is KGHSH, CDR2 LQKENI. Deletions cut 3 bases from V and 3 bases from J, with 15 bases between. For the CDR3, the DNA is TGTGCCAGCTCACCTCCACAAACTACTGTCTACGAGCAGTACTTC. This sequence encodes CASSPPQTTVYEQYF.

The chain couples TRBV4-1 to TRBJ1-4; D remains unclear. The CDR3 length is 13 residues. V was cut by 3 bases and J by 5 bases, with 7 bases left in between. The germline CDR1 and CDR2 sequences are MGHRA and YSYEKL. The CDR3 reads CASSQGWNEKLFF. CDR3 bases: TGCGCCAGCAGCCAGGGATGGAATGAAAAACTGTTTTTT.

CDR3 loop: CASSVRLAGGDTQYF. Written as DNA, the CDR3 is TGTGCCAGCAGCGTGAGACTAGCGGGTGGTGATACGCAGTATTTT. The chain recombines TRBV7-2 with TRBJ2-3, with TRBD2 matching over 10 bases. The germline V gene encodes CDR1 SGHTA and CDR2 FQGNSA. There are 15 residues in the CDR3. V shed 5 bases, J shed 6 bases, and the junction held 8 bases outside the gene matches.

The V call is TRBV5-1, the J call TRBJ1-2; 9 bases are a match to TRBD1. Germline CDR1 SGHRS, CDR2 YFSETQ. The ends lost 2 bases at V and 4 bases at J; junction bases unmatched: 3. This CDR3 region has 14 residues. CDR3 DNA sequence: TGCGCCAGCAGCTTAACAGGGGGCCTCTATGGCTACACCTTC. This codes for CASSLTGGLYGYTF.

V gene TRBV5-1 combines with J gene TRBJ1-2; 7 nucleotides align to TRBD1. Losses at the gene ends were 7 bases for V and 6 bases for J; bases not matched to a gene: 12. The germline V gene has CDR1 SGHRS and CDR2 YFSETQ. This CDR3 has 14 residues. The CDR3 bases are TGCGCCAGCCGAGGGACAGCGATTGGGGATGGCTACACCTTC. Its protein is CASRGTAIGDGYTF.

The chain joins TRBV5-1 to TRBJ2-5, with TRBD1 as a possible D gene (6 bases). Between the trimmed V and J ends, which lost 4 bases and 5 bases, there was a span of 18 bases. This CDR3 region has 15 residues. Germline V gene data show CDR1 as SGHRS and CDR2 as YFSETQ. CDR3 DNA: TGCGCCAGCAGCCTACAGTCAACAGGGCAGGAGACCCAGTACTTC. Amino acids: CASSLQSTGQETQYF.

The chain couples TRBV5-1 to TRBJ2-5; D is perhaps TRBD1 or TRBD2 (6 bases each). The V gene lost 3 bases and the J gene lost 1 base, with 13 bases spanning the gap. The CDR3 runs to 15 residues. Germline V gene data show CDR1 as SGHRS and CDR2 as YFSETQ. CDR3 nucleotides: TGCGCCAGCAGCTCCCAGGGGAGGAGCCAAGAGACCCAGTACTTC. As protein: CASSSQGRSQETQYF.

The J gene is TRBJ1-2, the V gene TRBV4-3; a possible D gene is TRBD1 (5 bases). With 0 bases removed from V and 7 bases from J, the gap between germline ends came to 6 bases. This CDR3 is built from 12 residues. Per germline, CDR1 LGHNA and CDR2 YSLEER. CDR3 in DNA: TGCGCCAGCAGCCAAGACAGGGTTGGCTACACCTTC. It specifies CASSQDRVGYTF.

V and J are TRBV5-1 and TRBJ2-7; no reliable D call. With 1 base removed from V and 6 bases from J, the gap between germline ends came to 2 bases. Germline V gene sequence: CDR1 SGHRS, CDR2 YFSETQ. There are 10 residues in the CDR3. CDR3 in amino acids: CASSLPEQYF. Written as DNA, the CDR3 is TGCGCCAGCAGCTTGCCCGAGCAGTACTTC.

The chain combines TRBV30 with TRBJ1-4; TRBD1 agrees at 7 bases. Germline lookup yields CDR1 GTSNPN and CDR2 SVGIG (reference sequence). The J segment lost 5 bases and the V segment lost 3 bases, leaving 6 bases of the junction unmatched. The CDR3 runs 14 residues. The CDR3 protein is CAWRSGQANEKLFF. For the CDR3, the DNA is TGTGCCTGGAGGTCCGGACAGGCGAATGAAAAACTGTTTTTT.

This chain connects TRBV5-1 to TRBJ2-3; 13 bases fit TRBD2. The V gene's germline CDR1 is SGHRS and CDR2 YFSETQ. V trimming: 6 bases; J trimming: 6 bases; junction bases outside the gene matches: 4. The CDR3 contains 14 residues. CDR3 residues: CASNGLAGEDTQYF. CDR3 coding DNA: TGCGCCAGCAATGGACTAGCGGGAGAGGATACGCAGTATTTT.

There are a few counts of this clone. The chain links TRBV2 to TRBJ1-5; tentative D call: TRBD1 (5 bases). Between the trimmed V and J ends, which lost 1 base and 2 bases, there was a span of 21 bases. CDR1 and CDR2 (germline): SNHLY, FYNNEI. This CDR3 is 19 amino acids long. The CDR3 here is CASSEGRGRVSYGNQPQHF. The CDR3 DNA sequence: TGTGCCAGCAGTGAAGGGCGGGGCAGGGTCTCCTACGGCAATCAGCCCCAGCATTTT.

This chain connects TRBV6-1 to TRBJ1-5; the D gene is possibly TRBD1 (5 bases). V was trimmed by 2 bases and J by 0 bases, leaving 17 bases between them. Germline lookup yields CDR1 MNHNS and CDR2 SASEGT. CDR3 length: 18 residues. The CDR3 DNA reads TGTGCCAGCAGTGAATGGCCCCCGGGGGGGAATAGCAATCAGCCCCAGCATTTT. It codes for CASSEWPPGGNSNQPQHF.

The gene calls are TRBV6-5 and TRBJ2-3, with a possible D match to TRBD1 (6 bases). The CDR3 extends over 15 amino acids. Germline CDR1 reads MNHEY; CDR2 reads SVGAGI. The germline V and J ends were trimmed by 6 bases and 4 bases, with 17 bases remaining between them. The CDR3 here is CASSTGQGRPDTQYF. For the CDR3, the DNA is TGTGCCAGCAGCACGGGCCAGGGGCGTCCAGATACGCAGTATTTT.

This clone showed up just a few times. V and J are TRBV15 and TRBJ2-3; possible D gene TRBD2, 6 bases. The V gene's germline CDR1 is LNHNV and CDR2 YYDKDF (reference sequence). The CDR3 runs 17 residues. The ends were cut back, 0 bases at V and 6 bases at J, with 19 bases in the middle. The CDR3 sequence is CATSRDDGGDEGDTQYF. The CDR3 bases are TGTGCCACCAGCAGAGATGACGGGGGAGACGAGGGGGATACGCAGTATTTT. Looking up the rest from reference TRBV15 and TRBJ2-3 gives the full variable domain: DAMVIQNPRYQVTQFGKPVTLSCSQTLNHNVMYWYQQKSSQAPKLLFHYYDKDFNNEADTPDNFQSRRPNTSFCFLDIRSPGLGDTAMYLCATSRDDGGDEGDTQYFGPGTRLTVL.

The CDR3 spells CASSQVGGRLNYGYTF. The CDR3 DNA sequence: TGTGCCAGCAGCCAAGTGGGGGGGCGACTGAACTATGGCTACACCTTC. The chain is built from TRBV4-2 and TRBJ1-2, with a possible D match to TRBD1 (6 bases). Trimming took off 1 base at V and 2 bases at J, with 14 bases between the two ends. Germline loops: CDR1 LGHNA, CDR2 YNFKEQ. This CDR3 spans 16 amino acids.

This clone has a handful of counts. The chain carries TRBV10-3 and TRBJ1-6, with unresolved D. Germline CDR1 reads ENHRY; CDR2 reads SYGVKD. Trimming shortened V by 3 bases and J by 12 bases, and 9 bases separated the two germline ends. The CDR3 has 12 amino acids. CDR3 DNA: TGTGCCATCAGTGACGGGATGGAACCCCTCCACTTT. As protein: CAISDGMEPLHF.

The CDR3 sequence is CASSPPPGQAGETQYF. The CDR3 nucleotides are TGTGCCAGCAGCCCCCCCCCGGGACAGGCGGGGGAGACCCAGTACTTC. V and J are TRBV7-2 and TRBJ2-5; 8 bases align to TRBD1. The CDR3 is 16 amino acids. V lost 5 bases and J lost 5; bases outside the gene matches: 13. In germline, CDR1 is SGHTA, CDR2 FQGNSA.

The chain couples TRBV2 to TRBJ1-2, with 7 positions matching TRBD1. V trimming: 7 bases; J trimming: 0 bases; junction bases outside the gene matches: 2. Looked up from germline, CDR1 is SNHLY and CDR2 is FYNNEI. The CDR3 runs to 13 residues. CDR3 residues: CASKGATNYGYTF. As DNA, the CDR3 is TGTGCCAGCAAGGGGGCCACTAACTATGGCTACACCTTC.

The V call is TRBV7-2, the J call TRBJ2-7; no reliable D call. CDR1 and CDR2 (germline): SGHTA, FQGNSA. V was trimmed by 5 bases and J by 4 bases, leaving 18 bases between them. This CDR3 has 15 amino acids. This CDR3 reads CASSPAVPPQYEQYF. In DNA, the CDR3 is TGTGCCAGCAGCCCGGCGGTTCCCCCCCAATACGAGCAGTACTTC.

The rearrangement links TRBV6-6 to TRBJ2-7, with 7 positions matching TRBD1. Trimming cost V 7 bases and J 6 bases; bases outside gene matches: 15. The germline V gene has CDR1 MNHNY and CDR2 SVGAGI (reference sequence). The CDR3 is 15 amino acids. The CDR3 spells CASIHRGKLLVEQYF. In DNA, the CDR3 is TGTGCCAGCATCCACAGGGGAAAGCTGTTAGTCGAGCAGTACTTC.

This clone has just a few counts. The chain employs TRBV19 and TRBJ1-5, with D tentatively TRBD1 (5 bases). The CDR3 contains 14 residues. Germline-derived CDR1 and CDR2 are LNHDA and SQIVND (reference sequence). The ends were cut back, 2 bases at V and 6 bases at J, with 11 bases in the middle. The CDR3 sequence: CASSINGAGQPQHF. CDR3 DNA: TGTGCCAGTAGTATAAACGGGGCAGGTCAGCCCCAGCATTTT.

This clone showed up just once. The V gene is TRBV4-2, the J gene TRBJ1-3; TRBD1 is a possible D gene (5 bases). This CDR3 contains 16 residues. The V and J ends lost 1 base and 0 bases respectively, with 10 bases between them. Per the germline V gene, CDR1 is LGHNA and CDR2 is YNFKEQ. CDR3: CASSQVGLVSGNTIYF. The CDR3 DNA follows: TGTGCCAGCAGCCAAGTGGGGCTGGTCTCTGGAAACACCATATATTTT.

The gene calls are TRBV7-9 and TRBJ2-7, with 8 bases fitting TRBD1. Germline loops: CDR1 SEHNR, CDR2 FQNEAQ (reference sequence). J gave up 5 bases and V 2 bases, and 8 bases lay outside the gene matches. There are 15 residues in the CDR3. CDR3 sequence: CASSLSAGGFHEQYF. The CDR3 DNA reads TGTGCCAGCAGCTTATCGGCAGGGGGCTTCCACGAGCAGTACTTC.

This chain joins TRBV9 and TRBJ2-3, with 7 bases matching TRBD1. The CDR3 loop spans 16 amino acids. Germline CDR1 SGDLS, CDR2 YYNGEE. V gave up 4 bases and J gave up 2 bases; unmatched junction bases: 10. CDR3 DNA: TGTGCCAGCAGCCCCTTGACAGGGATTCTCACAGATACGCAGTATTTT. Residues: CASSPLTGILTDTQYF.